Included here is one TCR beta chain sequence, with context. Its cognate antigen is unknown. Adult Caucasians living in Nashville, Tennessee made up all of the donors. The sample is drawn from a study of shared clonotypes between healthy human individuals. About the study: Three men and a couple of women, aged 18 to 49, were donors. Per donor, CD8 memory used one plate, CD8 naive used two, CD4 memory used three and CD4 naive used three.

Notes on the study in general: When compared with the clonotypes that were shared by all four sorted-subset donors, the non-shared clonotypes turned out to have lower generation probabilities.

Sequencing was performed with immunoSEQ multiplex PCR; in TCRdb, only in-frame clones are kept and a portion is missing. The repertoire consists of 2.3 million or so clones, with approximately 93% occurring once and the leading ten covering about 0.39%. CDR1 SGHRS and CDR2 YFSETQ come from the germline V gene. The ends lost 0 bases at V and 13 bases at J; junction bases unmatched: 17. The CDR3 totals 17 residues. The receptor's source is a man younger than 30 in good health. Some clones in this sample may be carry-over from other donors' samples. The chain recombines TRBV5-1 with TRBJ1-4, with 8 bases identical to TRBD1. Specimen: naive CD4+ T cells from PBMCs. As for subset: CD45RA+ positively selected. The CDR3 loop is CASSLEVSQGAGGGLFF. DNA for the CDR3: TGCGCCAGCAGCTTGGAAGTGTCGCAGGGGGCAGGGGGAGGACTGTTTTTT.